In its sample, the clone carrying this TCR beta chain was seen a few times. Its target is unknown. The data are from a study of post-analysis software for immune sequencing data. Overall study results and limits: There were roughly 5 TRBV segments more frequent in patients than controls, and TRBV5-6, TRBV5-1 and TRBV20-1 were among them. Analysis by F measure revealed that same-batch samples clustered strongly together.

Built from TCR beta cDNA, the libraries had unique molecular identifiers in them. TCRdb reanalysed the PCR reads using MiXCR and keeps one entry per CDR3 protein. The sample records roughly 730,000 distinct CDR3 sequences, roughly 30% being singletons. Trimming took 6 bases from V and 5 from J; bases not matched to a gene: 12. This CDR3 is 16 amino acids long. Sequenced input: blood. This TCR came from a girl aged 5 to 17 with multiple sclerosis. V and J are TRBV12-3 or TRBV12-4 and TRBJ2-7; 11 bases agree with TRBD2. Here the CDR3 reads CASRPQPLAGVHEQYF. As DNA, the CDR3 is TGTGCCAGCAGGCCGCAACCACTAGCGGGAGTCCACGAGCAGTACTTC.